This is a list of T cell receptor beta chains from one sample in a study of blood T cell repertoires in COVID-19. Sequenced by immunoSEQ multiplex PCR; TCRdb stores in-frame clones only, minus some. This sample has over 200,000 clones, with about 90% found just once. Sequencing used PBMCs or T cells enriched from blood (not recorded which). All receptors derive from a man in his thirties or forties who had recovered from COVID-19. CDR3s include the opening cysteine and the closing phenylalanine or tryptophan. Each record gives: CDR3 DNA, CDR3 protein, V gene, D gene, J gene, clone size. The D gene is left open where the match is weak. The size field is filled for only some rows; it gives once, few, many or a size class.

CDR3 DNA: TGTGCCAGTAGTTCAACCGACAGGTCCTATAATTCACCCCTCCACTTT
CDR3 protein: CASSSTDRSYNSPLHF
V gene: TRBV19
D gene: .
J gene: TRBJ1-6
clone size: .

CDR3 DNA: TGTGCCAGTAGTATCCAGGGACTAGAACGAGAGACCCAGTACTTC
CDR3 protein: CASSIQGLERETQYF
V gene: TRBV19
D gene: TRBD2
J gene: TRBJ2-5
clone size: .

CDR3 DNA: TGTGCCAGCAGTACAAACAGGTGGGGTCTTAATTCACCCCTCCACTTT
CDR3 protein: CASSTNRWGLNSPLHF
V gene: TRBV27
D gene: .
J gene: TRBJ1-6
clone size: .

CDR3 DNA: TGTGCCAGCAGCGGCGCAGTCGGGAGCCCTGAAGCTTTCTTT
CDR3 protein: CASSGAVGSPEAFF
V gene: TRBV9
D gene: .
J gene: TRBJ1-1
clone size: .

CDR3 DNA: TGTGCCACAGTCAGGGGGCGCCCGGGTGGCTACACCTTC
CDR3 protein: CATVRGRPGGYTF
V gene: TRBV28
D gene: TRBD1
J gene: TRBJ1-2
clone size: .

CDR3 DNA: TGTGCCTGGAGTGCGCCTAGCTACGAGCAGTACTTC
CDR3 protein: CAWSAPSYEQYF
V gene: TRBV30
D gene: .
J gene: TRBJ2-7
clone size: few

CDR3 DNA: TGTGCCACCAGCAGAGACGCTCCCCGGGGGACTAGCGGGAGCCACAATGAGCAGTTCTTC
CDR3 protein: CATSRDAPRGTSGSHNEQFF
V gene: TRBV15
D gene: TRBD2
J gene: TRBJ2-1
clone size: few

CDR3 DNA: TGTGCCAGCTCACCGATAGTGATAGCGACTAGCACAGATACGCAGTATTTT
CDR3 protein: CASSPIVIATSTDTQYF
V gene: TRBV18
D gene: .
J gene: TRBJ2-3
clone size: once

CDR3 DNA: TGTGCCAGCAGCAGGGGGATACTTTACGAGCAGTACTTC
CDR3 protein: CASSRGILYEQYF
V gene: TRBV3-1/TRBV3-2
D gene: .
J gene: TRBJ2-7
clone size: .

CDR3 DNA: TGCGCCAGCACCCGACAAGGCTTCTTACTCCAAGAGACCCAGTACTTC
CDR3 protein: CASTRQGFLLQETQYF
V gene: TRBV10-2
D gene: .
J gene: TRBJ2-5
clone size: once

CDR3 DNA: TGTGCCAGCAGCCATCAAATCGGACAGGGGGACAATGAGCAGTTCTTC
CDR3 protein: CASSHQIGQGDNEQFF
V gene: TRBV4-2
D gene: TRBD1
J gene: TRBJ2-1
clone size: .

CDR3 DNA: TGTGCCAGCAGACCCACCGGGAATAACTATGGCTACACCTTC
CDR3 protein: CASRPTGNNYGYTF
V gene: TRBV7-2
D gene: .
J gene: TRBJ1-2
clone size: .

CDR3 DNA: TGTGCCAGTAGTATAGTGGGACAGATCTACGAGCAGTACTTC
CDR3 protein: CASSIVGQIYEQYF
V gene: TRBV19
D gene: TRBD1
J gene: TRBJ2-7
clone size: .

CDR3 DNA: TGCGCCAGCAGCGCCCGACAGAATCTCAAAAACATTCAGTACTTC
CDR3 protein: CASSARQNLKNIQYF
V gene: TRBV5-1
D gene: .
J gene: TRBJ2-4
clone size: .

CDR3 DNA: TGTGCCAGCAGCTTAGGTCTAGTTAATGAGCAGTTCTTC
CDR3 protein: CASSLGLVNEQFF
V gene: TRBV11-2
D gene: .
J gene: TRBJ2-1
clone size: .

CDR3 DNA: TGTGCCAGCTCTGCTACCGGGACAGGGGGTGGCTACACCTTC
CDR3 protein: CASSATGTGGGYTF
V gene: TRBV6-4
D gene: TRBD1
J gene: TRBJ1-2
clone size: few

CDR3 DNA: TGTGCCATCAGTGTAGAGGTATCCAACGAGCAGTACTTC
CDR3 protein: CAISVEVSNEQYF
V gene: TRBV10-3
D gene: .
J gene: TRBJ2-7
clone size: .

CDR3 DNA: TGTGCCAGCAGGACATTCGCCGGATCTCAGCCCCAGCATTTT
CDR3 protein: CASRTFAGSQPQHF
V gene: TRBV2
D gene: .
J gene: TRBJ1-5
clone size: .

CDR3 DNA: TGTGCCTGGAAAGAGGGGGCTAATAGCAATCAGCCCCAGCATTTT
CDR3 protein: CAWKEGANSNQPQHF
V gene: TRBV30
D gene: TRBD1
J gene: TRBJ1-5
clone size: .

CDR3 DNA: TGTGCCAGCAGTTTCCTGGCAGACACTGAAGCTTTCTTT
CDR3 protein: CASSFLADTEAFF
V gene: TRBV28
D gene: .
J gene: TRBJ1-1
clone size: .

CDR3 DNA: TGCGCCAGCAGCCAACGGGGGGCGAACACTGAAGCTTTCTTT
CDR3 protein: CASSQRGANTEAFF
V gene: TRBV4-1
D gene: .
J gene: TRBJ1-1
clone size: .

CDR3 DNA: TGCAGCGTTTCTTATAGCTCCTACAATGAGCAGTTCTTC
CDR3 protein: CSVSYSSYNEQFF
V gene: TRBV29-1
D gene: .
J gene: TRBJ2-1
clone size: .

CDR3 DNA: TGTGCCAGCAGCTCCTACTACGAGCAGTACTTC
CDR3 protein: CASSSYYEQYF
V gene: TRBV5-6
D gene: .
J gene: TRBJ2-7
clone size: .

CDR3 DNA: TGTGCCAGTAGTATATTCTCCTCAGGCAACAATCAGCCCCAGCATTTT
CDR3 protein: CASSIFSSGNNQPQHF
V gene: TRBV19
D gene: .
J gene: TRBJ1-5
clone size: .

CDR3 DNA: TGTGCCAGCAGCCAATTGAGTGCGGGAGGACACTCCTACGAGCAGTACTTC
CDR3 protein: CASSQLSAGGHSYEQYF
V gene: TRBV28
D gene: TRBD2
J gene: TRBJ2-7
clone size: .

CDR3 DNA: TGTGCCAGCAGAAGGGGGGGACAGGCCAATCAGCCCCAGCATTTT
CDR3 protein: CASRRGGQANQPQHF
V gene: TRBV6-5
D gene: TRBD1
J gene: TRBJ1-5
clone size: .

CDR3 DNA: TGCGCCAGCAGCCAAGCTGACAGGGTCGATAATGAGCAGTTCTTC
CDR3 protein: CASSQADRVDNEQFF
V gene: TRBV4-1
D gene: TRBD1
J gene: TRBJ2-1
clone size: .

CDR3 DNA: TGTGCCAGCAGCAATAGCGGGGCGGGCTACAATGAGCAGTTCTTC
CDR3 protein: CASSNSGAGYNEQFF
V gene: TRBV4-2
D gene: TRBD2
J gene: TRBJ2-1
clone size: .

CDR3 DNA: TGTGCCAGCAGCTCGCAAAGTCTCCAGGCCGACCCTGAAGCTTTCTTT
CDR3 protein: CASSSQSLQADPEAFF
V gene: TRBV13
D gene: .
J gene: TRBJ1-1
clone size: .

CDR3 DNA: TGTGCCAGCAGCCAAGGAACAGAAGCTTTCTTT
CDR3 protein: CASSQGTEAFF
V gene: TRBV3-1/TRBV3-2
D gene: .
J gene: TRBJ1-1
clone size: .

CDR3 DNA: TGCGCCAGCAGCCAAGATAAAAGGTCCGGCAGACTAAATAACAGATACACGCAGTATTTT
CDR3 protein: CASSQDKRSGRLNNRYTQYF
V gene: TRBV4-1
D gene: .
J gene: TRBJ2-3
clone size: .

CDR3 DNA: TGTGCCAGCAGTGAAGGGCAGGCAACTAATGAAAAACTGTTTTTT
CDR3 protein: CASSEGQATNEKLFF
V gene: TRBV6-1
D gene: .
J gene: TRBJ1-4
clone size: .

CDR3 DNA: TGTGCCAGCAGTTCCGGGACTAGCGGGGGGGTTGTCAACACCGGGGAGCTGTTTTTT
CDR3 protein: CASSSGTSGGVVNTGELFF
V gene: TRBV7-9
D gene: TRBD2
J gene: TRBJ2-2
clone size: .

CDR3 DNA: TGTGCCAGCAGTTCCGGACAGCGCTATGGCTACACCTTC
CDR3 protein: CASSSGQRYGYTF
V gene: TRBV6-2/TRBV6-3
D gene: .
J gene: TRBJ1-2
clone size: .

CDR3 DNA: TGTGCCAGCAGTTGTCTCGAGCAGTACTTC
CDR3 protein: CASSCLEQYF
V gene: TRBV6-9
D gene: .
J gene: TRBJ2-7
clone size: few

CDR3 DNA: TGTGCCAGCAGCCCTCTCTCCTCCGGGGCCAACGTCCTGACTTTC
CDR3 protein: CASSPLSSGANVLTF
V gene: TRBV6-4
D gene: .
J gene: TRBJ2-6
clone size: .

CDR3 DNA: TGTGCCAGCAGCCCCGTCGGGGAGACCCAGTACTTC
CDR3 protein: CASSPVGETQYF
V gene: TRBV6-5
D gene: .
J gene: TRBJ2-5
clone size: .

CDR3 DNA: TGTGCCAGCTCACGCTCCGGGACAGATAATTCACCCCTCCACTTT
CDR3 protein: CASSRSGTDNSPLHF
V gene: TRBV18
D gene: TRBD1
J gene: TRBJ1-6
clone size: .

CDR3 DNA: TGTGCCAGCAGTGAAGTCGAGGTACCCCCCTACGAGCAGTACTTC
CDR3 protein: CASSEVEVPPYEQYF
V gene: TRBV6-1
D gene: .
J gene: TRBJ2-7
clone size: .

CDR3 DNA: TGCGCCAGCAGCTTCGAGGGAGCCCAGACCCAGTACTTC
CDR3 protein: CASSFEGAQTQYF
V gene: TRBV5-1
D gene: .
J gene: TRBJ2-5
clone size: .

CDR3 DNA: TGTGCCAGCAGCCAAGAAGGGGCGGGAGGGGCAGATACGCAGTATTTT
CDR3 protein: CASSQEGAGGADTQYF
V gene: TRBV3-1/TRBV3-2
D gene: TRBD2
J gene: TRBJ2-3
clone size: .

CDR3 DNA: TGTGCCAGCAGCGTAGGGAGCGGGGGAACCCTTCAAGAGACCCAGTACTTC
CDR3 protein: CASSVGSGGTLQETQYF
V gene: TRBV9
D gene: TRBD2
J gene: TRBJ2-5
clone size: .

CDR3 DNA: TGTGCCAGCAGCCACTCGAGTGGTGCGTCGGGCACCGGGGAGCTGTTTTTT
CDR3 protein: CASSHSSGASGTGELFF
V gene: TRBV7-3
D gene: .
J gene: TRBJ2-2
clone size: .

CDR3 DNA: TGCGCCAGCAGGGGGGGGGCCTATGGCTACACCTTC
CDR3 protein: CASRGGAYGYTF
V gene: TRBV5-1
D gene: .
J gene: TRBJ1-2
clone size: .

CDR3 DNA: TGTGCCAGCAGTTTGGGACAGGACTATGGCTACACCTTC
CDR3 protein: CASSLGQDYGYTF
V gene: TRBV12-3/TRBV12-4
D gene: TRBD1
J gene: TRBJ1-2
clone size: .

CDR3 DNA: TGTGCCAGCAAACCGCGGACAGGGCCGGGCACTGAAGCTTTCTTT
CDR3 protein: CASKPRTGPGTEAFF
V gene: TRBV2
D gene: TRBD1
J gene: TRBJ1-1
clone size: .

CDR3 DNA: TGTGCCAGCAGCCAAGAACGGCGGGGTAGGGTCCCGAACACTGAAGCTTTCTTT
CDR3 protein: CASSQERRGRVPNTEAFF
V gene: TRBV14
D gene: .
J gene: TRBJ1-1
clone size: few

CDR3 DNA: TGTGCCAGCGGACAGGGAAGTACTGAAGCTTTCTTT
CDR3 protein: CASGQGSTEAFF
V gene: TRBV12-3/TRBV12-4
D gene: TRBD1
J gene: TRBJ1-1
clone size: .

CDR3 DNA: TGTGCCAGCAGCCCACCAGGGGTAGGTAATCAGCCCCAGCATTTT
CDR3 protein: CASSPPGVGNQPQHF
V gene: TRBV7-9
D gene: .
J gene: TRBJ1-5
clone size: .

CDR3 DNA: TGTGCCACCAGTGGTGACAGGGCGGACAATTATCGCGAGCAGTACTTC
CDR3 protein: CATSGDRADNYREQYF
V gene: TRBV24-1
D gene: TRBD1
J gene: TRBJ2-7
clone size: .

CDR3 DNA: TGTGCCAGCAGTCTTTCCAGGGATTCCTACGAGCAGTACTTC
CDR3 protein: CASSLSRDSYEQYF
V gene: TRBV6-5
D gene: .
J gene: TRBJ2-7
clone size: .

CDR3 DNA: TGTGCCTGGAGTCTAGACCTGAATACCGGGGAGCTGTTTTTT
CDR3 protein: CAWSLDLNTGELFF
V gene: TRBV30
D gene: .
J gene: TRBJ2-2
clone size: once

CDR3 DNA: TGTGCCAGTAGTCTCGGGGTCGGGCCTAGACCCCAGCATTTT
CDR3 protein: CASSLGVGPRPQHF
V gene: TRBV19
D gene: .
J gene: TRBJ1-5
clone size: .

CDR3 DNA: TGCGCCAGCAGCCCTAGCGGGAGCTCCTACGAGCAGTACTTC
CDR3 protein: CASSPSGSSYEQYF
V gene: TRBV5-1
D gene: TRBD2
J gene: TRBJ2-7
clone size: .

CDR3 DNA: TGTGCCAGTAGTAAACTACAAGACAGGGGGAGTAACTATGGCTACACCTTC
CDR3 protein: CASSKLQDRGSNYGYTF
V gene: TRBV19
D gene: TRBD1
J gene: TRBJ1-2
clone size: .

CDR3 DNA: TGCGCCAGCAGTGACGCACCTAGCTATGGCTACACCTTC
CDR3 protein: CASSDAPSYGYTF
V gene: TRBV10-2
D gene: .
J gene: TRBJ1-2
clone size: .

CDR3 DNA: TGTGCCAGTAGTATAGAAGGGGGATCTGTTTATCAGCCCCAGCATTTT
CDR3 protein: CASSIEGGSVYQPQHF
V gene: TRBV19
D gene: .
J gene: TRBJ1-5
clone size: .

CDR3 DNA: TGTGCCAGCAGCCCGGGACATGCGTCGGGGGATACGCAGTATTTT
CDR3 protein: CASSPGHASGDTQYF
V gene: TRBV7-9
D gene: .
J gene: TRBJ2-3
clone size: once

CDR3 DNA: TGTGCCAGCAGTGAATTTTCTAGCGGGGGAACCGGGGAGCTGTTTTTT
CDR3 protein: CASSEFSSGGTGELFF
V gene: TRBV25-1
D gene: TRBD2
J gene: TRBJ2-2
clone size: .

CDR3 DNA: TGCGCCAAGGGGACAGGGGCCCCGAAGTCTGGGTCTGAAGCTTTCTTT
CDR3 protein: CAKGTGAPKSGSEAFF
V gene: TRBV10-1
D gene: TRBD1
J gene: TRBJ1-1
clone size: .